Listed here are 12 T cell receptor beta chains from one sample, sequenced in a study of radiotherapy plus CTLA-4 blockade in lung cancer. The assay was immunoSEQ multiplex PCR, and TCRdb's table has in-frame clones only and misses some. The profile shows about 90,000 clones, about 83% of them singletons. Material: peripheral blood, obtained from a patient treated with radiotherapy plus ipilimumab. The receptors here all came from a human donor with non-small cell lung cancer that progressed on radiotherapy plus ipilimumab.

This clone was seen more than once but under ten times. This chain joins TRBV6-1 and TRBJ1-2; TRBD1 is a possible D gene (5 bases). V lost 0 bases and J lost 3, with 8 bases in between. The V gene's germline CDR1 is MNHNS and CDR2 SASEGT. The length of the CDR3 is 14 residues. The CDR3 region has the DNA TGTGCCAGCAGTGAAGCGCAGGGAGACTATGGCTACACCTTC. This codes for CASSEAQGDYGYTF.

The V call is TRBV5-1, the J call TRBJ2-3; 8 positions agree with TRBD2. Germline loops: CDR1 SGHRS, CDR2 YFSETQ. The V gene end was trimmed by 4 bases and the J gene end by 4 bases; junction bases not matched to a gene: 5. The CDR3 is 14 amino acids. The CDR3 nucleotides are TGCGCCAGCAGCCCCAGCGGGAGACCAGATACGCAGTATTTT. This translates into CASSPSGRPDTQYF.

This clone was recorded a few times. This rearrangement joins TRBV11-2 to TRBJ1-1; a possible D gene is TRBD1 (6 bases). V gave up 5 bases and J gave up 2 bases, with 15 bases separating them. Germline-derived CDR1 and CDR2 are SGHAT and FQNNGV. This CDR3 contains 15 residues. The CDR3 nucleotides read TGTGCCAGCAGCCGAGGGGGGGCCCTTAACACTGAAGCTTTCTTT. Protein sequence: CASSRGGALNTEAFF.

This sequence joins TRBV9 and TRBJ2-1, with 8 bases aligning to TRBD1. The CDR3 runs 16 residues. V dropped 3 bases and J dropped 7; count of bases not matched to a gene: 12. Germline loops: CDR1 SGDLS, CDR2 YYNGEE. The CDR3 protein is CASSALGQGARNEQFF. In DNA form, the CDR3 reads TGTGCCAGCAGCGCCCTGGGGCAGGGGGCTAGGAATGAGCAGTTCTTC.

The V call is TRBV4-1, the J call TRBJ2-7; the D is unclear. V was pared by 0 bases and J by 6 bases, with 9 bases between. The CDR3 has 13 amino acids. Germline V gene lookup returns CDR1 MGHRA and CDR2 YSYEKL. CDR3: CASSQDLEIEQYF. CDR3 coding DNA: TGCGCCAGCAGCCAAGATCTGGAGATCGAGCAGTACTTC.

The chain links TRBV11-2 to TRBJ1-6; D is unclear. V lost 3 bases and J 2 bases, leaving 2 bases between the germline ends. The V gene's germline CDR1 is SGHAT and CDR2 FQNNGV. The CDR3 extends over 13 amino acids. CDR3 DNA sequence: TGTGCCAGCAGCTTCCCCTATAATTCACCCCTCCACTTT. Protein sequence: CASSFPYNSPLHF. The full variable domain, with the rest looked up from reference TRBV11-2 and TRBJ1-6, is EAGVAQSPRYKIIEKRQSVAFWCNPISGHATLYWYQQILGQGPKLLIQFQNNGVVDDSQLPKDRFSAERLKGVDSTLKIQPAKLEDSAVYLCASSFPYNSPLHFGNGTRLTVT.

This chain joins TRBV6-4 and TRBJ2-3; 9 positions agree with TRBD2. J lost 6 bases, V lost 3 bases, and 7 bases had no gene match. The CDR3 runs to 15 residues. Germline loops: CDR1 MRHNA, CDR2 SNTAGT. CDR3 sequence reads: CASSETSGWMDTQYF. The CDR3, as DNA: TGTGCCAGCAGTGAGACTAGCGGATGGATGGATACGCAGTATTTT.

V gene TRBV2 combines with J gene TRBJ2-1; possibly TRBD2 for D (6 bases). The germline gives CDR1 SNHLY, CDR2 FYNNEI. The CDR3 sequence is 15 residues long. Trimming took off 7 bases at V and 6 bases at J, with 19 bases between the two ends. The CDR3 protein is CASINPFGGINEQFF. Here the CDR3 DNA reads TGTGCCAGCATAAACCCCTTTGGGGGGATCAATGAGCAGTTCTTC.

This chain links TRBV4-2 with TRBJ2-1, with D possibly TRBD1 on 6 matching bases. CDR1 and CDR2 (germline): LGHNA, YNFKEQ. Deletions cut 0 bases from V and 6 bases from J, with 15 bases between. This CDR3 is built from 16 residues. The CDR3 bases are TGTGCCAGCAGCCAAGATTTGGCTCTACAGGGCAATGAGCAGTTCTTC. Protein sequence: CASSQDLALQGNEQFF.

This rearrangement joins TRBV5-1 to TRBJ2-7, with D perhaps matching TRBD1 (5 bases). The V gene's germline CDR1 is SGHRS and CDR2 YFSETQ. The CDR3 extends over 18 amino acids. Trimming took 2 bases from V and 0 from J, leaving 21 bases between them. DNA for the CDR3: TGCGCCAGCAGCTTAGGGGCCCATGCCGCGAGGCCCTCCTACGAGCAGTACTTC. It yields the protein CASSLGAHAARPSYEQYF.

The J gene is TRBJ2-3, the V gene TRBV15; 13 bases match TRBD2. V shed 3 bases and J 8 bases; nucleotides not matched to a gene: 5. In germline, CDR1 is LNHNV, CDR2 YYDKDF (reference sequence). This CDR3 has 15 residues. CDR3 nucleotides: TGTGCCACCAGCAGTAGCCGGACTAGCGGGGGTACGCAGTATTTT. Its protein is CATSSSRTSGGTQYF.

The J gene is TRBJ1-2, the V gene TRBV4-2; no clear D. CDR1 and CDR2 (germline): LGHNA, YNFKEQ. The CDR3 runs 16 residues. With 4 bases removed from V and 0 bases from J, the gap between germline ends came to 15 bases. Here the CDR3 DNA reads TGTGCCAGCAGCCTAGACGGGCAGAACCCTAACTATGGCTACACCTTC. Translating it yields CASSLDGQNPNYGYTF.